This T cell receptor (beta chain) is from a study of blood T cell repertoires in COVID-19. Produced via immunoSEQ multiplex PCR; TCRdb's table is partial and in-frame only. The sample consists of about 150,000 clones, approximately 83% of them appearing once. CDR3 length: 13 amino acids. V lost 6 bases to trimming and J lost 5 bases; unmatched junction nucleotides: 5. Germline CDR1 is MNHEY and CDR2 is SVGAGI. The clonotype was recovered from a woman aged 60-70 years with COVID-19, enrolled during active disease. The genes are TRBV6-5 and TRBJ2-5; 8 positions match TRBD1. The source material was peripheral blood. The CDR3 sequence is CASREDRVETQYF. The CDR3 nucleotides read TGTGCCAGCAGAGAGGACAGGGTTGAGACCCAGTACTTC.